These T cell receptor beta chains were read from a single sample in a study of cytomegalovirus exposure and HLA in healthy donors. Here immunoSEQ multiplex PCR was the method, and the copy in TCRdb shows in-frame clones only, minus some. The table records approximately 110,000 clones, 74% of them present only once. The sequencing input was PBMCs. The receptors originated from a man over 45 in good health and CMV-seropositive. Each CDR3 is given with its conserved first and last residue. Fields, in order: D gene, J gene, V gene, CDR3 protein. D genes are given only for firm matches.

NA	TRBJ2-1	TRBV6-5	CASATGTHGSEQFF
NA	TRBJ2-1	TRBV18	CASSVTVNNEQFF
NA	TRBJ1-2	TRBV7-9	CAVQGSYGYTF
NA	TRBJ2-5	TRBV2	CASSVDQRETQYF
TRBD1	TRBJ2-3	TRBV11-3	CASSRGTGYSTDTQYF
NA	TRBJ1-2	TRBV19	CASSIQDGYTF
NA	TRBJ1-2	TRBV29-1	CSGQDSYGYTF
TRBD2	TRBJ2-1	TRBV10-3	CAISEGTSGMLNEQFF
NA	TRBJ2-2	TRBV5-1	CASSTSSAGGELFF
TRBD1	TRBJ1-1	TRBV2	CASSQGAGTEAFF
NA	TRBJ1-2	TRBV10-1	CASSRDNYGYTF
TRBD1	TRBJ1-1	TRBV28	CATRLTGRNTEAFF
NA	TRBJ1-2	TRBV6-1	CASSDREGYGYTF
NA	NA	TRBV2	CASSDGGRLPYEQYF
NA	TRBJ2-5	TRBV19	CATYQETQYF